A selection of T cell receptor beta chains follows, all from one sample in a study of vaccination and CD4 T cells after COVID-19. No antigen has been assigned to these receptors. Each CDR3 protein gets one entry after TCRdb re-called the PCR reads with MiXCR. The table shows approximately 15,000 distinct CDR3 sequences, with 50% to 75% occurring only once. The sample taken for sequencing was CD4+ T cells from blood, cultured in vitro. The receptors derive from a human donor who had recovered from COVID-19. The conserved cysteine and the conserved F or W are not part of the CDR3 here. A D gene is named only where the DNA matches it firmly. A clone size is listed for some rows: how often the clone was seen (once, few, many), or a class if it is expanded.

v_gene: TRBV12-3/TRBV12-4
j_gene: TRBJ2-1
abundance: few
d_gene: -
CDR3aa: ASTPGWLFNEQF

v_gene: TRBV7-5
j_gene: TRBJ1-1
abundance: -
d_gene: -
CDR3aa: ISVSEAFARLSGRNTEAF

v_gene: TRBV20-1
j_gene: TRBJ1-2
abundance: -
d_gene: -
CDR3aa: SARDRRGNGYT

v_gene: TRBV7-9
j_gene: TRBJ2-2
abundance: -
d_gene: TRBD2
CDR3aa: ASSLTSGRYTTGELF

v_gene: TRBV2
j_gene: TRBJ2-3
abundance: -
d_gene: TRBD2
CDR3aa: ASSLRLAGGGSTDTQY

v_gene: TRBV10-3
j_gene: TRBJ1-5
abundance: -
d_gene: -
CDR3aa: AISADPGGNQPQH

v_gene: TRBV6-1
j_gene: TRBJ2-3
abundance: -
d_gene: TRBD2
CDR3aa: ASSDEAGEVDTQY

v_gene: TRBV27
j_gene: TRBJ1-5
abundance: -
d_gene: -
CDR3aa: ASSLSPRGNQPQH

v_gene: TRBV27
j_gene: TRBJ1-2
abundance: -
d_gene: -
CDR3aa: ASSSQGNYGYT

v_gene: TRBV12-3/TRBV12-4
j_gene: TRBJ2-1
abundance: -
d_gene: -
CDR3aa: ASSLAGVAYNEQF

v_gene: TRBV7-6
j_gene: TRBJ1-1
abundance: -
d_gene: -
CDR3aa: ASGTGRNTEAF

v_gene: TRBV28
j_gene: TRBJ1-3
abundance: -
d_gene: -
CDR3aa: ASSFAPLNTIY

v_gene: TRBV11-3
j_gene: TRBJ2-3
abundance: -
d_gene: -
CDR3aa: ASSPFLGFIGGEGDTQY

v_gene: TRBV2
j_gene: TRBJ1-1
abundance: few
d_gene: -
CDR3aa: ASSTGVEAF

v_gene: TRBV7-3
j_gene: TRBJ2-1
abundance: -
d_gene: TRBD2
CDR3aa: ASSSDPGLVSYNEQF

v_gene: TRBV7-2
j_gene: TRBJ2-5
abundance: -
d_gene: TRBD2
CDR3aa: ASSPLAGVATQY

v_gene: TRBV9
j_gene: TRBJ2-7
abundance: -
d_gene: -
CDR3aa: ASSARFSASYEQY

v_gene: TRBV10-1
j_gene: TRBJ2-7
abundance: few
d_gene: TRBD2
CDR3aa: ASSPTSAAYEQY

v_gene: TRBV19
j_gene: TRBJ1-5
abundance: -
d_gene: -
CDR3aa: ASSPGGGWLQPQH

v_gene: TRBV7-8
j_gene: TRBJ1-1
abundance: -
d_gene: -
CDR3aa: ASSLGATENTEAF

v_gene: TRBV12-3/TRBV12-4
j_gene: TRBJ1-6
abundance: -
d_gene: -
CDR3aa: ASSSQGIGNSPLH

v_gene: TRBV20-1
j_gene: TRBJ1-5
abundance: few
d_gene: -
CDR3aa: SARGSGNQPQH

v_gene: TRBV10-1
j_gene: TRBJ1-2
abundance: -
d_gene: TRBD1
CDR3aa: ASSEGTGGLYGYT

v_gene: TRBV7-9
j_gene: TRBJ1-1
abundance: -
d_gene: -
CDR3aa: ASSFGGLDTEAF

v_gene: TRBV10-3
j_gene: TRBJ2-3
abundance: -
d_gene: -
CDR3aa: AISGGRERADTQY

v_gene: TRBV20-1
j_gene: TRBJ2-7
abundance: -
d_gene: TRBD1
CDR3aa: SARDPQGADEQY

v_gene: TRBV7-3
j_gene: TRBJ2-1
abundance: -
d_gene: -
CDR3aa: ASSQGGYNEQF

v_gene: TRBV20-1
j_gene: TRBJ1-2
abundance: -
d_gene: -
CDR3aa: SARRGDNYGYT

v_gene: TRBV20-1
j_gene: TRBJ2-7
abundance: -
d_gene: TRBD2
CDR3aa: SARVPSGAYEQY

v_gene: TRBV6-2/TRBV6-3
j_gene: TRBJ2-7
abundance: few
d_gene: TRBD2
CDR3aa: ASRGLAGTYEQY

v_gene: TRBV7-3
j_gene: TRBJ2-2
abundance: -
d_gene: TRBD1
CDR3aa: ASSLRGRGLAGELF